Shown below are 27 T cell receptor beta chains from a single sample sequenced in a study of tumor-infiltrating lymphocytes in primary liver carcinoma. Total RNA and DNA came together from approximately 20-30 mg of bulk tissue without cell sorting. Making TCR beta cDNA involved approximately 510 ng total RNA and a constant-region primer. Construction of TCR beta libraries relied on three successive nested multiplex PCR rounds employing slightly modified ARM-PCR. Rounds one and two of PCR, each of about 10 cycles, were primed with TRBV1-TRBV30 forward primers and a C-beta reverse primer. TCRdb fed the multiplex PCR reads into MiXCR, producing one record per CDR3 protein. The table includes under 200,000 distinct CDR3 sequences, 70% to 90% detected once. The sequencing sample was made of tumor tissue from primary liver carcinoma. All receptors derive from a middle-aged man with primary liver carcinoma and hepatitis B virus infection.

To note about this clonotype: Germline is not matched at one junction end, which may reflect a read error. This rearrangement joins TRBV6-2 or TRBV6-3 to TRBJ2-1, with D possibly being TRBD2 (5 bases). This CDR3 contains 16 residues. In germline, CDR1 is MNHEY, CDR2 SVGEGT. In nucleotides, the CDR3 is TGTACCAGCAGTATCCCCCGAGGGTTGGACCACAATGAGCAGTTCTTC. Amino acid sequence: CTSSIPRGLDHNEQFF.

Comments on this clonotype: At one end the junction does not follow the germline gene, possibly because of a read error. V is TRBV7-8 and J is TRBJ2-7; D is ambiguous. The CDR3 spans 14 residues. Germline CDR1 reads SGHVS; CDR2 reads FQNEAQ. As DNA, the CDR3 is TGTGCCAGCAACTTAGTACTAACCGCCTACGAGCATTATTTC. This gives the protein CASNLVLTAYEHYF.

Comment on this clonotype: One junction end disagrees with the germline gene, perhaps due to a read error. This chain joins TRBV6-1 and TRBJ2-5; 7 bases agree with TRBD2. CDR1 MNHNS and CDR2 SASEGT come from the germline V gene. The CDR3 is 15 amino acids. The CDR3 sequence is CACSDPRRGVRTQYF. As DNA, the CDR3 is TGTGCCTGCAGTGATCCCCGACGGGGGGTAAGGACCCAGTACTTC.

CDR3 nucleotides: TGTGCCAGCAGTTACCCGGCCGAGCAACCCCAGCATTTT. Amino acids: CASSYPAEQPQHF. The genes are TRBV6-2 or TRBV6-3 and TRBJ1-5; no firm D call. The CDR3 is made up of 13 amino acids. Deletions cut 2 bases from V and 10 bases from J, with 12 bases between. Germline CDR1 and CDR2: MNHEY and SVGEGT.

The genes are TRBV5-4 and TRBJ2-3, with D possibly being TRBD1 (5 bases). This CDR3 region has 13 residues. V dropped 4 bases and J dropped 6 bases, with 12 bases sitting between them. Germline V gene sequence: CDR1 SGHNT, CDR2 YYREEE (reference sequence). Here the CDR3 DNA reads TGTGCCAGCAGCGAAACAGGTATCGATACGCAGTATTTT. Its translation is CASSETGIDTQYF.

This clonotype was recorded only once. Without the conserved terminal phenylalanine or tryptophan, this CDR3 likely stems from a read error. Here the CDR3 DNA reads TGTGCCAGCAGCCCGCGACAGGGTCGGAATACAGAAGCTTTCATT. This encodes CASSPRQGRNTEAFI. The J gene is TRBJ1-1, the V gene TRBV11-1, with TRBD1 matching over 7 bases. The CDR3 sequence is 15 residues long. Germline CDR1 and CDR2: SGHAT and FQDESV (reference sequence). V dropped 5 bases and J dropped 8; count of bases not matched to a gene: 14.

About this clonotype: Since no conserved phenylalanine or tryptophan closes the CDR3, a read error is the likely cause. The chain couples TRBV11-2 to TRBJ1-5; tentative D call: TRBD1 (6 bases). CDR3 size: 17 residues. Germline V lookup: CDR1 SGHAT, CDR2 FQNNGV. The CDR3 DNA follows: TGTGCAAGCAGCTTAGTAGGGGTAACAGGGAACAATCAGCCCCAGCATATT. Its protein is CASSLVGVTGNNQPQHI.

V and J are TRBV19 and TRBJ2-1; no clear D. The CDR3 is 14 amino acids. Trimming shortened V by 5 bases and J by 9 bases, and 17 bases separated the two germline ends. Germline values: CDR1 LNHDA, CDR2 SQIVND (reference sequence). The CDR3: CASSRSAASIEQFF. CDR3 bases: TGTGCCAGTAGTCGTAGTGCCGCGTCTATTGAGCAGTTCTTC.

This chain connects TRBV10-3 to TRBJ1-2, with D maybe TRBD1 (5 bases). Germline lookup yields CDR1 ENHRY and CDR2 SYGVKD. V was shortened by 6 bases and J by 6 bases, with 17 bases between the two germline ends. CDR3 length equals 14 residues. CDR3 sequence: CAIRVERGGDGYTF. CDR3 nucleotides: TGTGCCATCAGAGTCGAAAGGGGAGGGGATGGCTACACCTTC.

About this clonotype: The missing conserved phenylalanine or tryptophan at the end of this CDR3 makes a read error likely. Because the CDR3's place on the DNA is in doubt, the DNA is left out and the CDR3 is given as listed by TCRdb. The V gene is TRBV5-1, the J gene TRBJ2-1. Per germline, CDR1 SGHRS and CDR2 YFSETQ. The CDR3 spans 15 amino acids, including both terminal residues. CDR3 loop: CASSLVGEPYNEQFL.

Comments on this clonotype: The junction does not match germline at one end; this may be a read error. The chain recombines TRBV5-4 with TRBJ1-5, with a weak D call TRBD1 (5 bases). The CDR3 sequence is 15 residues long. Germline-derived CDR1 and CDR2 are SGHNT and YYREEE (reference sequence). The CDR3 reads CVSSLGGYSNQPQHF. The CDR3 region has the DNA TGTGTCAGCAGCTTGGGGGGTTATAGCAATCAACCCCAGCATTTT.

Turning to this clonotype: This sequence may be a read error, since a much larger clone differs from it by one base. The chain recombines TRBV7-9 with TRBJ2-7; 7 positions agree with TRBD1. CDR1 and CDR2 from the germline V gene are SEHNR and FQNEAQ (reference sequence). The CDR3 is 17 residues long. V lost 0 bases, J lost 2 bases, and 10 bases stayed unmatched. CDR3 loop: CASSLAHLMGQPYEQYF. DNA of the CDR3: TGTGCCAGCAGCTTAGCCCACTTAATGGGACAGCCCTACGAGCAGTACTTC. Based on the CDR3 plus reference TRBV7-9 and TRBJ2-7, the full variable domain is DTGVSQNPRHKITKRGQNVTFRCDPISEHNRLYWYRQTLGQGPEFLTYFQNEAQLEKSRLLSDRFSAERPKGSFSTLEIQRTEQGDSAMYLCASSLAHLMGQPYEQYFGPGTRLTVT.

Remarks on this clonotype: Lacking the conserved final phenylalanine or tryptophan, this CDR3 likely reflects a read error. The rearrangement uses TRBV29-1 and TRBJ1-1, with D maybe TRBD1 (5 bases). Looked up from germline, CDR1 is SQVTM and CDR2 is ANQGSEA. The CDR3 consists of 15 residues. For the CDR3, the DNA is TGCAGCGTTCAGGAGTCCGGACATCCGAACATTGAAGCTTTCCTT. Its protein product is CSVQESGHPNIEAFL.

Of note for this clonotype: The junction differs from germline at one of its ends, possibly a read error. The chain joins TRBV6-2 or TRBV6-3 to TRBJ1-5; 8 bases are shared with TRBD1. CDR3 size: 14 residues. Germline CDR1 is MNHEY and CDR2 is SVGEGT. As DNA, the CDR3 is TGTGCCGGTAGTTCCCACAGGGGGGGTCAGCCCCAGCAGTTT. Translating it yields CAGSSHRGGQPQQF.

On this clonotype itself: An end of the junction does not agree with germline; a read error may underlie this. The chain uses TRBV11-3 and TRBJ2-5; 9 positions agree with TRBD2. The CDR3 consists of 16 residues. The germline gives CDR1 SGHNT, CDR2 YENEEA. CDR3 amino acids: CGSSTGISGRWETQNF. As DNA, the CDR3 is TGTGGCAGCAGTACAGGGATTAGCGGGAGATGGGAGACCCAGAACTTC.

With regard to this clonotype: The final CDR3 position lacks the conserved phenylalanine or tryptophan, pointing to a likely read error. It is unclear where the CDR3 begins or ends on the DNA, so no DNA is shown, and the CDR3 is as TCRdb lists it. The chain employs TRBV29-1 and TRBJ2-3. Germline CDR1 and CDR2: SQVTM and ANQGSEA. The CDR3 is 14 residues long, counting both termini. This CDR3 reads CSVVGGSSANTLYL.

A word on this clonotype: This may be a read error, as it is one base from a much larger clone. The genes are TRBV4-3 and TRBJ2-5; D unclear. CDR3 size: 15 residues. The germline V gene has CDR1 LGHNA and CDR2 YSLEER. Written as DNA, the CDR3 is TGCGCCAGCAACCAAGCAGTCCGTTTGACTGGGACCCAGTACTTC. As protein: CASNQAVRLTGTQYF.

On this clonotype itself: Because the CDR3 is missing its conserved closing phenylalanine or tryptophan, this is likely a read error. The chain links TRBV29-1 to TRBJ2-5; possibly TRBD1 for D (5 bases). The V and J ends lost 1 base and 4 bases respectively, with 16 bases between them. The CDR3 extends over 15 amino acids. In germline, CDR1 is SQVTM, CDR2 ANQGSEA. Written as DNA, the CDR3 is TGCAGCGTTGAAGCGGAGAAGGGGCGAGCAGAGACCCAGTACTTA. Amino acid sequence: CSVEAEKGRAETQYL.

Concerning this clonotype: A read error may be the cause here, since a much bigger clone is one base away. The V and J genes are TRBV9 and TRBJ2-1, with D possibly called TRBD1 or TRBD2 (5 bases each). The CDR3 length is 13 residues. Trimming cost V 4 bases and J 8 bases, with 13 bases left between them. Germline lookup yields CDR1 SGDLS and CDR2 YYNGEE. The CDR3 is CASSRGVVHEQFF. CDR3 nucleotide sequence: TGTGCCAGCAGCAGAGGGGTAGTCCATGAGCAGTTCTTC.

In the case of this clonotype: At one of its ends the junction is not consistent with the germline gene, which may arise from a read error. The V and J genes are TRBV6-5 and TRBJ2-3; 11 bases map to TRBD2. The CDR3 extends over 15 amino acids. Germline V gene sequence: CDR1 MNHEY, CDR2 SVGAGI. The CDR3 DNA follows: TGTGCCAGCAACCGAGGACTAGCGGGTACAGATACACAGTATTTT. Protein sequence: CASNRGLAGTDTQYF.

As for this clonotype: The CDR3 does not close with the conserved phenylalanine or tryptophan, likely indicating a read error. The limits of the CDR3 on the DNA are not certain, so only TCRdb's listed CDR3 is given. The CDR3 is CASSDGDWAEQYS. This chain connects TRBV6-1 to TRBJ2-7; TRBD1 is the table's D call and was not checked against the DNA. Looked up from germline, CDR1 is MNHNS and CDR2 is SASEGT. Including both end residues, the CDR3 is 13 amino acids long.

Turning to this clonotype: Sequence at one end of the junction differs from germline and may be a read error. The chain is built from TRBV5-5 and TRBJ2-7; D remains ambiguous. CDR3 size: 14 residues. Per germline, CDR1 SGHKS and CDR2 YYEKEE (reference sequence). The CDR3 here is CASSLVPRQGEQYF. CDR3 in DNA: TGTGCAAGCAGCTTGGTTCCGCGTCAAGGAGAGCAGTACTTC.

As regards this clonotype: Given the absence of the conserved phenylalanine or tryptophan at the CDR3 end, a read error is likely. The V and J genes are TRBV6-1 and TRBJ2-2; tentative D call: TRBD2 (5 bases). Germline V gene sequence: CDR1 MNHNS, CDR2 SASEGT. CDR3 length equals 17 residues. CDR3 loop: CVRRIGSVVMATGELFI. The CDR3 coding sequence is TGTGTCAGGAGGATCGGGTCCGTGGTTATGGCCACCGGGGAGCTGTTTATT.

About this clonotype: The junction and the germline gene differ at one end; a read error may be behind it. The chain is built from TRBV6-2 or TRBV6-3 and TRBJ2-7; 8 nucleotides agree with TRBD2. CDR1 MNHEY and CDR2 SVGEGT come from the germline V gene. The CDR3 consists of 16 residues. The CDR3 bases are TGTGCCAGCAGTCACTTAGCGGGGAGGAACACCTACAAGCAGTACTTC. It codes for CASSHLAGRNTYKQYF.

This clonotype was detected only once. The junction departs from germline at one end; a sequencing error may be responsible. The J gene is TRBJ1-1, the V gene TRBV29-1; TRBD1 might be the D (5 bases). The CDR3 spans 15 residues. CDR1 and CDR2 (germline): SQVTM, ANQGSEA. Written as DNA, the CDR3 is TGCAGCACATCGGGGGGGTGGGTTATGAACACTGAAGCTCTCTTT. This codes for CSTSGGWVMNTEALF.

V and J are TRBV29-1 and TRBJ2-2; 7 nucleotides line up with TRBD2. Losses at the gene ends were 8 bases for V and 0 bases for J; bases not matched to a gene: 9. Germline V gene sequence: CDR1 SQVTM, CDR2 ANQGSEA. This CDR3 spans 15 amino acids. This CDR3 reads CSLVTSPANTGELFF. As DNA, the CDR3 is TGCAGCCTTGTGACTAGCCCGGCGAACACCGGGGAGCTGTTTTTT.

Regarding this clonotype: Compared with germline, one end of the junction differs, possibly owing to a read error. This chain uses TRBV12-3 or TRBV12-4 with TRBJ1-1, with D possibly matching TRBD1 (6 bases). The CDR3 extends over 13 amino acids. The CDR3 DNA sequence: TGTACCAGCAGTTTATCAGGGGCCGCTGAAGCCTTCTTT. It codes for CTSSLSGAAEAFF.